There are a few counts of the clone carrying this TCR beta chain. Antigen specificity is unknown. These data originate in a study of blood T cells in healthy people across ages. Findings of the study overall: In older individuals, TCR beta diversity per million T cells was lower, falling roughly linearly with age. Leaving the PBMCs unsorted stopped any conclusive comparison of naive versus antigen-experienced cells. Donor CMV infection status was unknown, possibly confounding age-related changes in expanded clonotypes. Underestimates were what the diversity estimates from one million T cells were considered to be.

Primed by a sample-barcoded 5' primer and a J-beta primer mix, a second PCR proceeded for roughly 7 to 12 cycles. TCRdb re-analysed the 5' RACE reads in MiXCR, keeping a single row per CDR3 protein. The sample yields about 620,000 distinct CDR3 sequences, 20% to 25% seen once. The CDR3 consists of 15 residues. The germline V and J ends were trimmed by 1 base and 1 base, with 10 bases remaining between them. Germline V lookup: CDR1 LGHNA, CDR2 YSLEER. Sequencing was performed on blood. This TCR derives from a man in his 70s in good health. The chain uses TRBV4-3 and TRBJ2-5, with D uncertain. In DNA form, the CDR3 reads TGCGCCAGCAGCCAAGGAGTGGGGTCCCAAGAGACCCAGTACTTC. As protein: CASSQGVGSQETQYF.